The clone carrying this TCR beta chain was seen more than once but under ten times. Germline loops: CDR1 MNHEY, CDR2 SMNVEV (reference sequence). The CDR3 spans 14 residues. V lost 5 bases, J lost 10 bases, and 6 bases stayed unmatched. The sample originates from a study of cytomegalovirus exposure and HLA in healthy donors. Unrecorded for this donor was the CMV serostatus. The PCR contained 60 Vbeta and 13 Jbeta primers. Here immunoSEQ multiplex PCR was the method, and the copy in TCRdb shows in-frame clones only, minus some. The sample yields 95,000 to 150,000 clones, over 60% seen once. The V gene is TRBV27, the J gene TRBJ1-6, with 9 bases lining up with TRBD1. Source material: PBMCs. The origin of this receptor is a human donor in good health. For the CDR3, the DNA is TGTGCCAGCAGTATGACAGGGGGGGGCTCACCCCTCCACTTT. Its protein is CASSMTGGGSPLHF.